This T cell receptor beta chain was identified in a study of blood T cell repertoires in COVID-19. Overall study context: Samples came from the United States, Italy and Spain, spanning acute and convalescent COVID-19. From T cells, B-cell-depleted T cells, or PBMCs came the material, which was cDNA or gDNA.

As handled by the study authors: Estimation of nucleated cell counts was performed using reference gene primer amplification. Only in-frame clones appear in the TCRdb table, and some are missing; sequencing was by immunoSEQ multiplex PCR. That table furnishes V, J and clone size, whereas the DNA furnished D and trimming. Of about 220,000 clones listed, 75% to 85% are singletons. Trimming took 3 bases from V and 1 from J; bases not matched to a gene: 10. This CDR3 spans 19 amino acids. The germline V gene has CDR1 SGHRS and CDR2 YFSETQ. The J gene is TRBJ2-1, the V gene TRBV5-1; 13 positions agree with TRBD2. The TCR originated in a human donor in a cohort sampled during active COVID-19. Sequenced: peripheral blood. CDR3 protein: CASSWPGLAGSSSYNEQFF. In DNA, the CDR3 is TGCGCCAGCAGCTGGCCGGGACTAGCGGGATCTTCGTCCTACAATGAGCAGTTCTTC.